Below, 27 T cell receptor beta chains from the same sample are listed, as sequenced in a study of blood T cell repertoires in COVID-19. The method was immunoSEQ multiplex PCR; TCRdb's version includes in-frame clones alone and lacks a portion of them. The table includes over 200,000 clones, approximately 90% detected once. The specimen sequenced was PBMCs or T cells enriched from blood (not recorded which). These receptors came from a man in his late teens or twenties who had recovered from COVID-19.

This clone was recorded only once. The J gene is TRBJ1-2, the V gene TRBV7-2; D unclear. The V end lost 3 bases, the J end lost 4 bases, and 15 bases lay between the germline ends. CDR1 is SGHTA, CDR2 FQGNSA, per germline. The CDR3 consists of 15 residues. CDR3 sequence: CASSLEVSVSYGYTF. The CDR3 DNA sequence: TGTGCCAGCAGCTTGGAGGTCTCCGTATCCTATGGCTACACCTTC.

This clone has more than one count but fewer than ten. The genes are TRBV11-2 and TRBJ1-2; weak D call: TRBD1 (6 bases). The ends were cut back, 0 bases at V and 4 bases at J, with 15 bases in the middle. This CDR3 region has 16 residues. Germline V gene data show CDR1 as SGHAT and CDR2 as FQNNGV. CDR3 loop: CASSLETGLSPYGYTF. The CDR3 DNA reads TGTGCCAGCAGCTTAGAAACAGGGCTCTCCCCCTATGGCTACACCTTC.

The chain links TRBV28 to TRBJ2-1; 12 bases are a match to TRBD2. The CDR3 spans 14 residues. Per germline, CDR1 MDHEN and CDR2 SYDVKM. Trimming at V came to 6 bases and at J to 12 bases, leaving 9 bases not matched to a gene. The CDR3 loop is CASSHPWTSGAQFF. The CDR3 nucleotides read TGTGCCAGCAGCCACCCTTGGACTAGCGGGGCGCAGTTCTTC.

V is TRBV5-1 and J is TRBJ2-3; D might be TRBD2 (5 bases). Per germline, CDR1 SGHRS and CDR2 YFSETQ. V shed 1 base and J shed 5 bases, with 14 bases lying between them. This CDR3 region has 15 residues. CDR3 residues: CASSLPASLGDTQYF. The CDR3 region has the DNA TGCGCCAGCAGCTTGCCGGCTAGCCTGGGAGATACGCAGTATTTT.

This clone was counted once. J is TRBJ2-7 and V is TRBV30, with D perhaps matching TRBD1 (6 bases). Trimming took off 2 bases at V and 2 bases at J, with 10 bases between the two ends. The V gene's germline CDR1 is GTSNPN and CDR2 SVGIG (reference sequence). CDR3 length: 13 residues. The CDR3 bases are TGTGCCTGGAGTAGGGGGAAACCCTACGAGCAGTACTTC. It translates to CAWSRGKPYEQYF. Combining the CDR3 with reference TRBV30 and TRBJ2-7 gives the whole variable domain SQTIHQWPATLVQPVGSPLSLECTVEGTSNPNLYWYRQAAGRGLQLLFYSVGIGQISSEVPQNLSASRPQDRQFILSSKKLLLSDSGFYLCAWSRGKPYEQYFGPGTRLTVT.

The rearrangement uses TRBV28 and TRBJ2-6; 10 nucleotides match TRBD1. V lost 4 bases, J lost 4 bases, and 7 bases stayed unmatched. The CDR3 extends over 17 amino acids. The V gene's germline CDR1 is MDHEN and CDR2 SYDVKM. CDR3 region: CASSSRTGGAGANVLTF. As DNA, the CDR3 is TGTGCCAGCAGTTCTAGGACAGGGGGGGCAGGGGCCAACGTCCTGACTTTC.

This chain joins TRBV5-6 and TRBJ2-3, with 9 bases that match TRBD2. The CDR3 has 15 residues. After removal of 2 bases from V and 5 bases from J, the junction contained 6 bases not matched to a gene. Germline CDR1 is SGHDT and CDR2 is YYEEEE. The CDR3 reads CASSFPSGAQDTQYF. The CDR3 DNA reads as TGTGCCAGCAGCTTTCCTAGCGGGGCCCAAGATACGCAGTATTTT.

The chain joins TRBV5-6 to TRBJ1-1, with a tentative D call TRBD1 (5 bases). This CDR3 region has 14 residues. Germline values: CDR1 SGHDT, CDR2 YYEEEE. With 5 bases removed from V and 4 bases from J, the gap between germline ends came to 15 bases. The CDR3 nucleotides are TGTGCCAGCAGGGGGGGAGAGGGTGCCACTGAAGCTTTCTTT. Translating it yields CASRGGEGATEAFF.

In its sample, this clone was seen once. The V gene is TRBV14, the J gene TRBJ2-3, with TRBD1 matching 7 bases. The trim removed 3 bases at V and 0 bases at J, leaving 6 bases unmatched. CDR3 length equals 16 residues. In germline, CDR1 is SGHDN, CDR2 FVKESK. The CDR3 bases are TGTGCCAGCAGCCAGTACAGGGGCCGTAGCACAGATACGCAGTATTTT. This gives the protein CASSQYRGRSTDTQYF.

The chain uses TRBV25-1 and TRBJ1-1, with D possibly being TRBD1 (6 bases). V was clipped by 7 bases and J by 6 bases, with 15 bases between them. CDR1 MGHDK and CDR2 SYGVNS come from the germline V gene. The CDR3 totals 13 residues. The CDR3, as DNA: TGTGCCAGCACAGGGCAGGGGAGCTCTGAAGCTTTCTTT. Protein product: CASTGQGSSEAFF.

The rearrangement joins TRBV12-5 to TRBJ2-3, with D perhaps matching TRBD2 (5 bases). Trimming shortened V by 6 bases and J by 2 bases, and 9 bases separated the two germline ends. Germline lookup yields CDR1 LGHNT and CDR2 FRNRAP. The CDR3 sequence is 13 residues long. Here the CDR3 reads CASGSGNTDTQYF. The DNA of the CDR3 is TGTGCTAGTGGGAGCGGAAACACAGATACGCAGTATTTT.

This chain uses TRBV27 with TRBJ1-6; unclear D gene. The CDR3 spans 16 residues. Germline CDR1 MNHEY, CDR2 SMNVEV (reference sequence). V was cut by 5 bases and J by 12 bases, with 23 bases left in between. In nucleotides, the CDR3 is TGTGCCAGCAGTCCGACGGTTCCCTCCTGGGCACGACCCCTCCACTTT. Encoded protein: CASSPTVPSWARPLHF.

The chain uses TRBV6-4 and TRBJ1-1, with TRBD1 identical over 7 bases. Germline V gene data show CDR1 as MRHNA and CDR2 as SNTAGT. The CDR3 is 13 residues long. The trim removed 6 bases at V and 0 bases at J, leaving 1 base unmatched. The CDR3 DNA follows: TGTGCCAGCAGGGGACAGATGAACACTGAAGCTTTCTTT. It translates to CASRGQMNTEAFF.

The CDR3 loop reads CASSPSGLAGYTDTQYF. The CDR3, as DNA: TGCGCCAGCAGCCCTTCAGGACTAGCGGGGTACACAGATACGCAGTATTTT. The chain links TRBV5-1 to TRBJ2-3, with TRBD2 matching 12 bases. CDR1 is SGHRS and CDR2 is YFSETQ in the germline V gene. V shed 4 bases and J 2 bases; nucleotides not matched to a gene: 8. The CDR3 sequence is 17 residues long.

The table lists this clone with a few counts. The chain recombines TRBV7-6 with TRBJ1-1; D might be TRBD1 (6 bases). The CDR3 covers 15 residues. Trimming cost V 11 bases and J 3 bases, with 22 bases left between them. CDR1 is SGHVS and CDR2 is FNYEAQ in the germline V gene. In nucleotides, the CDR3 is TGTGCCTCCAATCCACTGGGGGGGCCTGACACTGAAGCTTTCTTT. Translated: CASNPLGGPDTEAFF.

The chain combines TRBV28 with TRBJ2-5; TRBD1 matches 8 bases. This CDR3 is 15 amino acids long. V lost 7 bases, J lost 2 bases, and 9 bases stayed unmatched. CDR1 and CDR2 (germline): MDHEN, SYDVKM. The CDR3 protein is CASTTGTGIQETQYF. The CDR3 DNA sequence: TGTGCCAGCACCACCGGGACAGGCATACAAGAGACCCAGTACTTC.

In its sample, this clone was seen a few times. V is TRBV27 and J is TRBJ2-7; TRBD2 matches at 7 bases. The V gene end was trimmed by 3 bases and the J gene end by 3 bases; junction bases not matched to a gene: 2. This CDR3 contains 13 residues. Germline CDR1 reads MNHEY; CDR2 reads SMNVEV (reference sequence). The CDR3 spells CASSLGGVYEQYF. The CDR3 coding sequence is TGTGCCAGCAGTTTGGGGGGGGTCTACGAGCAGTACTTC.

V is TRBV3-1 (or the pseudogene TRBV3-2) and J is TRBJ1-2, with 7 positions matching TRBD1. With 4 bases clipped from V and 3 bases from J, the junction kept 5 bases outside the gene matches. CDR3 length: 14 residues. Germline values: CDR1 LGHDT, CDR2 YNNKEL (reference sequence). The CDR3 bases are TGTGCCAGCAGCCCTACGACAGGGTACTATGGCTACACCTTC. Residues: CASSPTTGYYGYTF.

This clone occurred once. This chain links TRBV16 with TRBJ1-2; D may be TRBD1 (6 bases). The V gene's germline CDR1 is KGHSY and CDR2 FQNENV. Trimming removed 4 bases at V and 0 bases at J, with 18 bases between. This CDR3 has 17 residues. CDR3 DNA sequence: TGTGCCAGCAGCCTCCTCGTCCGGGAGGGGGCTAACTATGGCTACACCTTC. It translates to CASSLLVREGANYGYTF.

CDR3 nucleotides: TGTGCCAGCTCGGAACAAGGGGGAGATAATGAAAAACTGTTTTTT. Translated, it gives CASSEQGGDNEKLFF. The chain combines TRBV18 with TRBJ1-4; D might be TRBD1 (6 bases). Germline V CDR1 and CDR2: KGHSH, LQKENI. V was pared by 6 bases and J by 4 bases, with 15 bases between. The CDR3 is 15 residues long.

The DNA for the CDR3 is TGCGCCAGCAGCTTGAGTGACAGCGGCTACACCTTC. Translated: CASSLSDSGYTF. This chain uses TRBV5-1 with TRBJ1-2; maybe TRBD1 (5 bases). V lost 1 base and J lost 8, with 9 bases in between. The CDR3 extends over 12 amino acids. Per germline, CDR1 SGHRS and CDR2 YFSETQ. The whole variable domain, filled in from reference TRBV5-1 and TRBJ1-2, reads KAGVTQTPRYLIKTRGQQVTLSCSPISGHRSVSWYQQTPGQGLQFLFEYFSETQRNKGNFPGRFSGRQFSNSRSEMNVSTLELGDSALYLCASSLSDSGYTFGSGTRLTVV.

V usage is TRBV11-3 and J usage is TRBJ2-3; D possibly corresponds to TRBD2 (6 bases). V lost 9 bases and J 7 bases, leaving 14 bases between the germline ends. Germline V gene sequence: CDR1 SGHNT, CDR2 YENEEA. This CDR3 comprises 12 residues. This chain's CDR3 is CASSGSGNTQYF. CDR3 bases: TGTGCCAGTTCCGGGAGCGGAAATACGCAGTATTTT.

The genes are TRBV5-1 and TRBJ2-5, with D possibly matching TRBD1 (6 bases). Between the trimmed V and J ends, which lost 4 bases and 2 bases, there was a span of 9 bases. The CDR3 is 13 residues long. Germline lookup yields CDR1 SGHRS and CDR2 YFSETQ. CDR3 coding DNA: TGCGCCAGCAGCGCAGGACAGCAAGAGACCCAGTACTTC. Translated, it gives CASSAGQQETQYF.

The genes are TRBV28 and TRBJ1-2, with D possibly TRBD1 on 6 matching bases. Trimming removed 4 bases from V and 4 bases from J, with 16 bases in between. In germline, CDR1 is MDHEN, CDR2 SYDVKM. The CDR3 has 15 residues. The CDR3 sequence is CASSSGQLRSYGYTF. The CDR3 DNA reads TGTGCCAGCAGTTCCGGACAGCTTCGTAGCTATGGCTACACCTTC.

The gene calls are TRBV19 and TRBJ2-3; 8 positions match TRBD1. CDR3 size: 16 residues. Looked up from germline, CDR1 is LNHDA and CDR2 is SQIVND (reference sequence). J lost 4 bases, V lost 8 bases, and 14 bases had no gene match. The CDR3 here is CASGTQDREVADTQYF. The CDR3 coding sequence is TGTGCCAGTGGAACCCAGGACAGGGAAGTCGCAGATACGCAGTATTTT.

The J gene is TRBJ2-2, the V gene TRBV5-1; 10 nucleotides line up with TRBD2. This CDR3 is built from 16 residues. Per germline, CDR1 SGHRS and CDR2 YFSETQ. Unmatched junction bases numbered 8, after V lost 4 bases and J lost 5 bases. DNA for the CDR3: TGCGCCAGCAGCCCTACCGGGACTAGCGATACCGGGGAGCTGTTTTTT. Translated: CASSPTGTSDTGELFF.

In its sample, this clone was seen once. The CDR3 region is CASSLSGNEQFF. The CDR3, as DNA: TGCGCCAGCAGCCTTAGCGGGAATGAGCAGTTCTTC. The rearrangement links TRBV4-1 to TRBJ2-1, with 7 positions matching TRBD2. CDR1 and CDR2 (germline): MGHRA, YSYEKL. The CDR3 sequence is 12 residues long. V shed 4 bases, J shed 7 bases, and the junction held 1 base outside the gene matches.